This T cell receptor beta chain was captured by sequencing in a study of CD8 T cells in ankylosing spondylitis. The CDR3 is 15 residues long. Germline CDR1 and CDR2: SGHNT and YENEEA. Trimming pared 5 bases from V and 1 base from J, leaving 15 bases between. This clonotype showed up just a few times. The TCR beta libraries were generated through quantitative 5'-RACE incorporating molecular barcodes. TCRdb processed the 5' RACE reads anew with MiXCR; each CDR3 protein has one entry. The sample lists around 140,000 distinct CDR3 sequences, about an eighth seen once, with roughly 4.5% in the top ten. The sample consisted of blood, either unsorted or a sorted T cell fraction (not recorded which). The sequence was obtained from a female donor with ankylosing spondylitis or in good health (not recorded which). This chain joins TRBV11-3 and TRBJ2-7; tentatively, D is TRBD1 (6 bases). The CDR3 DNA follows: TGTGCCAGCAGCATGAGACAGGTCCCATCCTACGAGCAGTACTTC. Translating gives CASSMRQVPSYEQYF. The full variable domain, with the rest looked up from reference TRBV11-3 and TRBJ2-7, is EAGVVQSPRYKIIEKKQPVAFWCNPISGHNTLYWYLQNLGQGPELLIRYENEEAVDDSQLPKDRFSAERLKGVDSTLKIQPAELGDSAVYLCASSMRQVPSYEQYFGPGTRLTVT.